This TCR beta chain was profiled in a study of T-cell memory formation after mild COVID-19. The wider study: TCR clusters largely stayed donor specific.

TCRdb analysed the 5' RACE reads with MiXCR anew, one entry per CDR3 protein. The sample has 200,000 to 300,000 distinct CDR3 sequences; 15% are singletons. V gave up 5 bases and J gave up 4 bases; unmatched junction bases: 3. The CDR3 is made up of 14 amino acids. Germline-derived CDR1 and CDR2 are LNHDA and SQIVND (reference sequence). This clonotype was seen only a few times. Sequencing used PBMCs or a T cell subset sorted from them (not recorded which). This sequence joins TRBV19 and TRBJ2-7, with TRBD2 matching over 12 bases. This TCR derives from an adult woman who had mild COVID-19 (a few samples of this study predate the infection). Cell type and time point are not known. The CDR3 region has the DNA TGTGCCAGTAGTTCCGGGACTAGCGGGTACGAGCAGTACTTC. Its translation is CASSSGTSGYEQYF.